Listed here are 14 T cell receptor beta chains from one sample, sequenced in a study of OX40 agonist ivuxolimab in advanced cancers. The repertoire was sequenced with immunoSEQ multiplex PCR; TCRdb's copy has only in-frame clones and lacks some. The sample holds 70,000 to 85,000 clones, roughly 84% seen once. The sequencing used CD4+ or CD8+ T cells sorted from blood, collected in a trial of the OX40 agonist ivuxolimab. These receptors were taken from an adult with an advanced solid tumor such as melanoma, head and neck, liver or kidney cancer.

The chain carries TRBV5-1 and TRBJ1-4; D gene unclear. The CDR3 loop spans 15 amino acids. CDR1 SGHRS and CDR2 YFSETQ come from the germline V gene. Trimming removed 4 bases from V and 0 bases from J, with 10 bases in between. CDR3 region: CASSVAGTTNEKLFF. The CDR3 coding sequence is TGCGCCAGCAGCGTGGCCGGGACAACTAATGAAAAACTGTTTTTT. Drawing the rest from reference TRBV5-1 and TRBJ1-4, the complete variable domain is KAGVTQTPRYLIKTRGQQVTLSCSPISGHRSVSWYQQTPGQGLQFLFEYFSETQRNKGNFPGRFSGRQFSNSRSEMNVSTLELGDSALYLCASSVAGTTNEKLFFGSGTQLSVL.

The V call is TRBV19, the J call TRBJ1-2, with D unclear. The CDR3 consists of 14 residues. V lost 7 bases and J lost 0, with 12 bases in between. The germline gives CDR1 LNHDA, CDR2 SQIVND (reference sequence). The CDR3 here is CASTTYLSNYGYTF. The CDR3 DNA reads as TGTGCCAGTACCACCTACCTCTCTAACTATGGCTACACCTTC.

CDR3 in amino acids: CASSRLAGADYTQYF. DNA of the CDR3: TGTGCCAGCAGCCGACTAGCGGGGGCTGATTATACGCAGTATTTT. V is TRBV7-6 and J is TRBJ2-3, with 12 positions matching TRBD2. The germline V gene encodes CDR1 SGHVS and CDR2 FNYEAQ. J gave up 7 bases and V 5 bases, and 7 bases lay outside the gene matches. CDR3 length: 15 residues.

The rearrangement uses TRBV7-2 and TRBJ1-6; no reliable D call. V was pared by 8 bases and J by 8 bases, with 16 bases between. Germline assignment: CDR1 SGHTA and CDR2 FQGNSA. This CDR3 is built from 14 residues. CDR3 residues: CASAAYRVDSPLHF. The CDR3 nucleotides are TGTGCCAGCGCAGCTTATAGGGTTGATTCACCCCTCCACTTT. The full variable domain, completed using reference TRBV7-2 and TRBJ1-6, is GAGVSQSPSNKVTEKGKDVELRCDPISGHTALYWYRQSLGQGLEFLIYFQGNSAPDKSGLPSDRFSAERTGGSVSTLTIQRTQQEDSAVYLCASAAYRVDSPLHFGNGTRLTVT.

This clone was seen a few times. V usage is TRBV25-1 and J usage is TRBJ1-6; D remains ambiguous. The CDR3 is 16 amino acids. Germline V gene data show CDR1 as MGHDK and CDR2 as SYGVNS. V lost 3 bases, J lost 8 bases, and 17 bases lay in between. The CDR3 region is CASSELGPKGDSPLHF. CDR3 nucleotide sequence: TGTGCCAGCAGTGAGCTGGGTCCAAAGGGCGATTCACCCCTCCACTTT.

This chain links TRBV5-1 with TRBJ1-2; the match to TRBD1 covers 9 bases. The CDR3 sequence is 14 residues long. The J segment lost 6 bases and the V segment lost 5 bases, leaving 8 bases of the junction unmatched. Germline values: CDR1 SGHRS, CDR2 YFSETQ. This CDR3 is CASSPVQGANGYTF. CDR3 DNA sequence: TGCGCCAGCAGTCCCGTACAGGGGGCTAATGGCTACACCTTC.

The CDR3 protein is CASTQVRQVNQPQHF. In DNA, the CDR3 is TGTGCCAGCACCCAAGTGAGACAGGTCAATCAGCCCCAGCATTTT. V gene TRBV6-1 combines with J gene TRBJ1-5, with D maybe TRBD1 (6 bases). The CDR3 is 15 amino acids. V was trimmed by 7 bases and J by 3 bases, leaving 16 bases between them. Germline assignment: CDR1 MNHNS and CDR2 SASEGT.

The V call is TRBV4-3, the J call TRBJ1-5, with D possibly being TRBD1 (6 bases). The V and J ends lost 4 bases and 6 bases respectively, with 10 bases between them. The V gene's germline CDR1 is LGHNA and CDR2 YSLEER. The length of the CDR3 is 13 residues. This chain's CDR3 is CASSRTGFQPQHF. The DNA for the CDR3 is TGCGCCAGCAGCCGAACAGGGTTTCAGCCCCAGCATTTT.

For this clone: Other nucleotide sequences from this sample produce the same CDR3. The rearrangement joins TRBV10-3 to TRBJ2-5; 7 bases align to TRBD1. Trimming cost V 3 bases and J 4 bases; bases outside gene matches: 8. Per germline, CDR1 ENHRY and CDR2 SYGVKD. This CDR3 region has 15 residues. The CDR3 here is CAISDPGRQGETQYF. In DNA form, the CDR3 reads TGTGCCATCAGTGACCCAGGCAGACAGGGAGAGACCCAGTACTTC.

The chain links TRBV6-6 to TRBJ1-2; TRBD1 agrees at 8 bases. Germline lookup yields CDR1 MNHNY and CDR2 SVGAGI (reference sequence). The CDR3 spans 13 residues. With V trimmed by 6 bases and J by 4 bases, 4 bases remained unmatched. The CDR3 DNA is TGTGCCAGCAGCCGGACAGGGATCTATGGCTACACCTTC. Translated: CASSRTGIYGYTF.

The chain is built from TRBV19 and TRBJ1-1, with 9 bases lining up with TRBD1. Germline V gene data show CDR1 as LNHDA and CDR2 as SQIVND (reference sequence). J lost 0 bases, V lost 1 base, and 6 bases had no gene match. The CDR3 contains 17 residues. CDR3 nucleotide sequence: TGTGCCAGTAGTATAGGACAGGGGGATCCCATGAACACTGAAGCTTTCTTT. This sequence encodes CASSIGQGDPMNTEAFF.

The rearrangement joins TRBV10-3 to TRBJ2-4; TRBD2 matches at 7 bases. Germline CDR1 reads ENHRY; CDR2 reads SYGVKD. The CDR3 contains 12 residues. V shed 4 bases and J 12 bases; nucleotides not matched to a gene: 6. The CDR3 DNA reads TGTGCCATCAGTGTCCGGGGGGTAGATCAGTACTTC. Translation: CAISVRGVDQYF.

The chain is built from TRBV6-5 and TRBJ2-5; D remains unclear. CDR1 and CDR2 (germline): MNHEY, SVGAGI. The CDR3 loop spans 12 amino acids. Trimming removed 0 bases from V and 5 bases from J, with 4 bases in between. This CDR3 reads CASSYSGETQYF. CDR3 DNA sequence: TGTGCCAGCAGTTACTCTGGGGAGACCCAGTACTTC.

The chain has TRBV6-6 and TRBJ1-1, with D unresolved. The CDR3 is 11 amino acids. Germline V lookup: CDR1 MNHNY, CDR2 SVGAGI (reference sequence). The ends were cut back, 3 bases at V and 5 bases at J, with 4 bases in the middle. DNA of the CDR3: TGTGCCAGCAGTTATTATACTGAAGCTTTCTTT. It is translated as CASSYYTEAFF.